Each of the 8 T cell receptor beta chains below was sequenced from the same sample in a study of blood T cells in healthy people across ages. A J-beta primer mix and a sample-barcoded 5' primer were used in a second PCR of about 7 to 12 cycles. TCRdb reprocessed the 5' RACE reads via MiXCR and lists one record per CDR3 protein. The sample consists of around 800,000 distinct CDR3 sequences, 40% to 50% of them appearing once. The source material was blood. The origin of the receptors is a man aged 55 to 70 in good health.

The chain joins TRBV7-2 to TRBJ2-7, with D perhaps matching TRBD1 (7 bases). The CDR3 is 16 residues long. Trimming shortened V by 5 bases and J by 5 bases, and 22 bases separated the two germline ends. Germline V gives CDR1 SGHTA, CDR2 FQGNSA. In DNA, the CDR3 is TGTGCCAGCAGCCTAATTAAGAAGTCAGGGGGGCACGAGCAGTACTTC. It encodes CASSLIKKSGGHEQYF.

The chain employs TRBV12-3 or TRBV12-4 and TRBJ2-1; TRBD2 matches 14 bases. The ends lost 6 bases at V and 10 bases at J; junction bases unmatched: 11. The CDR3 extends over 16 amino acids. The CDR3 reads CASRTGTSGGPGEQFF. As DNA, the CDR3 is TGTGCCAGCAGAACCGGGACTAGCGGGGGTCCCGGGGAGCAGTTCTTC.

Details on this clonotype: One junction end does not reproduce the germline sequence, and a read error may be involved. The chain joins TRBV7-6 to TRBJ2-1; a possible D gene is TRBD2 (7 bases). This CDR3 has 16 amino acids. CDR1 is SGHVS, CDR2 FNYEAQ, per germline. The DNA of the CDR3 is TGTGCTAGCAGCCCGAGGGGGGGCGATCTGGTCGGTGAGCAGTTCTTC. It yields the protein CASSPRGGDLVGEQFF.

As to this clonotype: A single base separates this from a much larger clone, so it may be a read error. The gene calls are TRBV5-1 and TRBJ2-7; D is possibly TRBD1 or TRBD2 (5 bases each). Germline assignment: CDR1 SGHRS and CDR2 YFSETQ. V was cut by 4 bases and J by 2 bases, with 13 bases left in between. This CDR3 is 14 amino acids long. Here the CDR3 reads CASSVYQGAYEQYF. CDR3 nucleotides: TGCGCCAGCAGCGTGTACCAGGGAGCCTACGAGCAGTACTTC.

The chain uses TRBV6-1 and TRBJ1-4, with 8 positions matching TRBD1. Germline CDR1 is MNHNS and CDR2 is SASEGT. The CDR3 length is 16 residues. Losses at the gene ends were 6 bases for V and 0 bases for J; bases not matched to a gene: 6. CDR3 bases: TGTGCCAGCAGCCGGGACAGGTTTGCAACTAATGAAAAACTGTTTTTT. Translating gives CASSRDRFATNEKLFF.

The genes are TRBV27 and TRBJ2-3, with 11 bases that match TRBD2. Germline lookup yields CDR1 MNHEY and CDR2 SMNVEV (reference sequence). V shed 5 bases, J shed 0 bases, and the junction held 4 bases outside the gene matches. The CDR3 spans 16 residues. The CDR3 here is CASSASGGTSTDTQYF. The CDR3 DNA is TGTGCCAGCAGTGCTAGCGGGGGGACTAGCACAGATACGCAGTATTTT.

The chain joins TRBV5-1 to TRBJ1-1; the D gene is possibly TRBD1 (6 bases). With 4 bases removed from V and 1 base from J, the gap between germline ends came to 17 bases. This CDR3 is 16 amino acids long. Germline-derived CDR1 and CDR2 are SGHRS and YFSETQ. This chain's CDR3 is CASSPLGTRTNTEAFF. CDR3 nucleotide sequence: TGCGCCAGCAGCCCTCTCGGGACAAGAACGAACACTGAAGCTTTCTTT.

The J gene is TRBJ2-7, the V gene TRBV5-6; TRBD1 aligns across 9 bases. The V and J ends lost 0 bases and 3 bases, in that order; junction bases with no gene match: 10. The CDR3 is 17 residues long. Germline-derived CDR1 and CDR2 are SGHDT and YYEEEE. CDR3 in DNA: TGTGCCAGCAGCTTGGTGCCCCCACGGACAGGGGACTACGAGCAGTACTTC. Protein product: CASSLVPPRTGDYEQYF.